These 20 T cell receptor beta chains were all obtained from the same sample, sequenced in a study of T cell changes during pregnancy in multiple sclerosis. Using immunoSEQ multiplex PCR, the repertoire was profiled, and TCRdb retains in-frame clones only, with some absent. Of under 95,000 clones in the sample, 94% are singletons; the top ten hold around 0.91%. The sequences come from peripheral blood, collected in the second trimester of pregnancy. These receptors were obtained from a female donor in good health, enrolled as a control in a pregnancy study.

The chain links TRBV5-1 to TRBJ2-1; 9 nucleotides match TRBD2. The V gene end was trimmed by 4 bases and the J gene end by 8 bases; junction bases not matched to a gene: 10. This CDR3 has 15 amino acids. Germline lookup yields CDR1 SGHRS and CDR2 YFSETQ. CDR3 amino acids: CASSGAGGGIDEQFF. CDR3 nucleotides: TGCGCCAGCAGCGGAGCGGGAGGAGGGATCGATGAGCAGTTCTTC. Drawing the rest from reference TRBV5-1 and TRBJ2-1, the complete variable domain is KAGVTQTPRYLIKTRGQQVTLSCSPISGHRSVSWYQQTPGQGLQFLFEYFSETQRNKGNFPGRFSGRQFSNSRSEMNVSTLELGDSALYLCASSGAGGGIDEQFFGPGTRLTVL.

The rearrangement joins TRBV6-1 to TRBJ2-3, with 12 bases lining up with TRBD2. The germline gives CDR1 MNHNS, CDR2 SASEGT. This CDR3 region has 15 residues. V gave up 4 bases and J gave up 3 bases; unmatched junction bases: 2. In DNA, the CDR3 is TGTGCCAGCAGTGGGACTAGCGGGAAGACAGATACGCAGTATTTT. The encoded protein is CASSGTSGKTDTQYF.

In its sample, this clone was seen many times. The chain recombines TRBV6-5 with TRBJ2-7; 9 bases line up with TRBD2. The junction had 2 bases not matched to a gene; V was cut back by 2 bases and J by 3 bases. The CDR3 consists of 14 residues. Germline V gives CDR1 MNHEY, CDR2 SVGAGI. The chain's CDR3 is CASSYGTSSYEQYF. CDR3 DNA sequence: TGTGCCAGCAGTTACGGGACTAGCAGCTACGAGCAGTACTTC.

This rearrangement joins TRBV7-9 to TRBJ2-1; 8 bases are shared with TRBD2. Germline V CDR1 and CDR2: SEHNR, FQNEAQ (reference sequence). Germline trimming cut 1 base from V and 6 bases from J; bases unmatched to any gene: 8. This CDR3 is 16 amino acids long. The CDR3 spells CASSLDKAGALNEQFF. Here the CDR3 DNA reads TGTGCCAGCAGCTTAGATAAAGCGGGAGCCCTCAATGAGCAGTTCTTC.

The V and J genes are TRBV7-6 and TRBJ2-1; 8 bases line up with TRBD2. V shed 5 bases and J 6 bases; nucleotides not matched to a gene: 24. Germline V gene data show CDR1 as SGHVS and CDR2 as FNYEAQ. This CDR3 is 20 amino acids long. The CDR3 DNA reads as TGTGCCAGCAGCCCGGGGGGGGCCAGCGATTACAAGCTGGTAGGCAATGAGCAGTTCTTC. It codes for CASSPGGASDYKLVGNEQFF. The full variable domain, with the rest looked up from reference TRBV7-6 and TRBJ2-1, is GAGVSQSPRYKVTKRGQDVALRCDPISGHVSLYWYRQALGQGPEFLTYFNYEAQQDKSGLPNDRFSAERPEGSISTLTIQRTEQRDSAMYRCASSPGGASDYKLVGNEQFFGPGTRLTVL.

The chain employs TRBV5-1 and TRBJ2-1; D is possibly TRBD1 (6 bases). The CDR3 runs 15 residues. V lost 2 bases and J 0 bases, leaving 9 bases between the germline ends. Germline V gene sequence: CDR1 SGHRS, CDR2 YFSETQ. CDR3 nucleotides: TGCGCCAGCAGCTTAGGGGGTAGCTCCTACAATGAGCAGTTCTTC. Translated, it gives CASSLGGSSYNEQFF. Full variable domain (remainder filled in from reference TRBV5-1 and TRBJ2-1): KAGVTQTPRYLIKTRGQQVTLSCSPISGHRSVSWYQQTPGQGLQFLFEYFSETQRNKGNFPGRFSGRQFSNSRSEMNVSTLELGDSALYLCASSLGGSSYNEQFFGPGTRLTVL.

The CDR3 sequence: CASRPWREGLNEQFF. The CDR3 DNA is TGTGCCAGCAGACCGTGGCGGGAGGGCCTAAATGAGCAGTTCTTC. The V gene is TRBV7-9, the J gene TRBJ2-1, with 9 bases that match TRBD2. V lost 6 bases and J lost 7; bases outside the gene matches: 10. The CDR3 contains 15 residues. Germline V gene data show CDR1 as SEHNR and CDR2 as FQNEAQ (reference sequence). Looking up the rest from reference TRBV7-9 and TRBJ2-1 gives the full variable domain: DTGVSQNPRHKITKRGQNVTFRCDPISEHNRLYWYRQTLGQGPEFLTYFQNEAQLEKSRLLSDRFSAERPKGSFSTLEIQRTEQGDSAMYLCASRPWREGLNEQFFGPGTRLTVL.

This sequence joins TRBV19 and TRBJ1-1; no firm D call. V dropped 9 bases and J dropped 2 bases, with 13 bases sitting between them. The CDR3 spans 13 residues. Germline V gene data show CDR1 as LNHDA and CDR2 as SQIVND (reference sequence). CDR3 protein: CASLGVENTEAFF. The CDR3, as DNA: TGTGCCAGCCTCGGGGTGGAAAACACTGAAGCTTTCTTT.

The rearrangement uses TRBV2 and TRBJ2-2; the D is unclear. The CDR3 contains 15 residues. With 8 bases removed from V and 5 bases from J, the gap between germline ends came to 18 bases. CDR1 and CDR2 from the germline V gene are SNHLY and FYNNEI. The CDR3 bases are TGTGCCAGCCAACCCATTGGAGACGGGACCGGGGAGCTGTTTTTT. Protein sequence: CASQPIGDGTGELFF.

Concerning this clone: The same CDR3 arises from other DNA sequences in this sample as well. The chain uses TRBV5-1 and TRBJ1-5; 8 bases match TRBD1. Trimming took 0 bases from V and 5 from J; bases not matched to a gene: 4. CDR3 length: 15 residues. Germline assignment: CDR1 SGHRS and CDR2 YFSETQ. For the CDR3, the DNA is TGCGCCAGCAGCTTGGGGCCAGGGGGCGATCAGCCCCAGCATTTT. Amino acid sequence: CASSLGPGGDQPQHF.

The sample holds one count of this clone. V and J are TRBV6-5 and TRBJ2-7, with 7 bases identical to TRBD1. The length of the CDR3 is 14 residues. Germline CDR1 MNHEY, CDR2 SVGAGI. V trimming: 6 bases; J trimming: 10 bases; junction bases outside the gene matches: 15. The CDR3 is CASRPTGTAVRQYF. CDR3 bases: TGTGCCAGCAGGCCTACCGGGACAGCCGTACGTCAGTACTTC.

The chain combines TRBV7-2 with TRBJ1-1; D might be TRBD1 (5 bases). Germline V CDR1 and CDR2: SGHTA, FQGNSA. V lost 3 bases to trimming and J lost 4 bases, with 15 bases between them. The CDR3 is 15 residues long. This CDR3 reads CASSFSPGVSTEAFF. CDR3 bases: TGTGCCAGCAGCTTTAGTCCGGGGGTATCCACTGAAGCTTTCTTT. Looking up the rest from reference TRBV7-2 and TRBJ1-1 gives the full variable domain: GAGVSQSPSNKVTEKGKDVELRCDPISGHTALYWYRQSLGQGLEFLIYFQGNSAPDKSGLPSDRFSAERTGGSVSTLTIQRTQQEDSAVYLCASSFSPGVSTEAFFGQGTRLTVV.

This clone has only a few counts. J is TRBJ2-7 and V is TRBV7-9; 9 nucleotides agree with TRBD1. CDR3 length equals 14 residues. V gave up 4 bases and J gave up 5 bases; unmatched junction bases: 6. Per the germline V gene, CDR1 is SEHNR and CDR2 is FQNEAQ (reference sequence). CDR3 nucleotides: TGTGCCAGCAGCTACGACAGGGGGTTTGACGAGCAGTACTTC. Amino acid sequence: CASSYDRGFDEQYF.

The rearrangement uses TRBV5-1 and TRBJ2-1; possible D gene TRBD2, 7 bases. The CDR3 consists of 15 residues. CDR1 and CDR2 (germline): SGHRS, YFSETQ. Deletions cut 7 bases from V and 4 bases from J, with 18 bases between. The CDR3 spells CASCLGGGSYNEQFF. CDR3 in DNA: TGCGCCAGCTGCCTCGGGGGCGGGAGTTACAATGAGCAGTTCTTC. Together with reference TRBV5-1 and TRBJ2-1, the CDR3 gives the full variable domain: KAGVTQTPRYLIKTRGQQVTLSCSPISGHRSVSWYQQTPGQGLQFLFEYFSETQRNKGNFPGRFSGRQFSNSRSEMNVSTLELGDSALYLCASCLGGGSYNEQFFGPGTRLTVL.

This sequence joins TRBV9 and TRBJ2-1; 10 bases line up with TRBD2. From germline, CDR1 is SGDLS and CDR2 YYNGEE. V dropped 3 bases and J dropped 9; count of bases not matched to a gene: 15. The length of the CDR3 is 17 residues. The CDR3 DNA follows: TGTGCCAGCAGCGGCCCCTTGTTACTAGCGGGATCTAGTGAGCAGTTCTTC. Its protein product is CASSGPLLLAGSSEQFF. Together with reference TRBV9 and TRBJ2-1, the CDR3 gives the full variable domain: DSGVTQTPKHLITATGQRVTLRCSPRSGDLSVYWYQQSLDQGLQFLIQYYNGEERAKGNILERFSAQQFPDLHSELNLSSLELGDSALYFCASSGPLLLAGSSEQFFGPGTRLTVL.

The chain employs TRBV5-1 and TRBJ1-2, with TRBD1 identical over 8 bases. The CDR3 covers 15 residues. V was pared by 0 bases and J by 4 bases, with 5 bases of the junction left unmatched. The germline CDR1 and CDR2 sequences are SGHRS and YFSETQ. This CDR3 reads CASSLAGGDSYGYTF. CDR3 coding DNA: TGCGCCAGCAGCTTGGCAGGGGGCGATAGCTATGGCTACACCTTC.

The genes are TRBV5-1 and TRBJ1-1; D ambiguous. The CDR3 totals 16 residues. Germline lookup yields CDR1 SGHRS and CDR2 YFSETQ. Trimming took 0 bases from V and 3 from J, leaving 15 bases between them. The CDR3 here is CASSLGEGGRDTEAFF. The DNA of the CDR3 is TGCGCCAGCAGCTTGGGTGAGGGCGGAAGAGACACTGAAGCTTTCTTT. The full variable domain, in which reference TRBV5-1 and TRBJ1-1 provide the parts outside the CDR3, is KAGVTQTPRYLIKTRGQQVTLSCSPISGHRSVSWYQQTPGQGLQFLFEYFSETQRNKGNFPGRFSGRQFSNSRSEMNVSTLELGDSALYLCASSLGEGGRDTEAFFGQGTRLTVV.

CDR3 region: CASSLGTRNEQFF. In nucleotides, the CDR3 is TGTGCCAGCAGCTTGGGGACTAGAAATGAGCAGTTCTTC. The gene calls are TRBV7-9 and TRBJ2-1; TRBD2 agrees at 8 bases. The germline CDR1 and CDR2 sequences are SEHNR and FQNEAQ (reference sequence). The CDR3 length is 13 residues. V trimming: 3 bases; J trimming: 7 bases; junction bases outside the gene matches: 2.

V is TRBV7-8 and J is TRBJ2-1, with D uncertain. Germline V CDR1 and CDR2: SGHVS, FQNEAQ. The CDR3 consists of 13 residues. The V end was cut by 5 bases, the J end by 2 bases, with 7 bases between. The CDR3 loop is CASSPSPYNEQFF. The CDR3 DNA follows: TGTGCCAGCAGCCCCTCTCCCTACAATGAGCAGTTCTTC.

The chain carries TRBV29-1 and TRBJ1-2; TRBD1 might be the D (6 bases). Trimming cost V 4 bases and J 7 bases, with 13 bases left between them. There are 12 residues in the CDR3. Germline V gene lookup returns CDR1 SQVTM and CDR2 ANQGSEA. Written as DNA, the CDR3 is TGCAGCGTTGGGGGGTCAGGGGCTGGCTACACCTTC. Translated: CSVGGSGAGYTF.